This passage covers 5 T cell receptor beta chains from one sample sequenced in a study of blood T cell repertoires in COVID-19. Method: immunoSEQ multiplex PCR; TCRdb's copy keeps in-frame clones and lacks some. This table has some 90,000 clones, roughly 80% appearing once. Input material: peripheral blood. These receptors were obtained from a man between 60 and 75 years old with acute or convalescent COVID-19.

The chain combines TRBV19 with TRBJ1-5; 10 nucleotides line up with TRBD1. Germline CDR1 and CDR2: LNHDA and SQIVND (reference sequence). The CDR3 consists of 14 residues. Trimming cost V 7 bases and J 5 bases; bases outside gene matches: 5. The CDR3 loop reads CASTPDRGYQPQHF. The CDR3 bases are TGTGCCAGTACTCCGGACAGGGGGTATCAGCCCCAGCATTTT. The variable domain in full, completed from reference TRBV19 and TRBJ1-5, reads DGGITQSPKYLFRKEGQNVTLSCEQNLNHDAMYWYRQDPGQGLRLIYYSQIVNDFQKGDIAEGYSVSREKKESFPLTVTSAQKNPTAFYLCASTPDRGYQPQHFGDGTRLSIL.

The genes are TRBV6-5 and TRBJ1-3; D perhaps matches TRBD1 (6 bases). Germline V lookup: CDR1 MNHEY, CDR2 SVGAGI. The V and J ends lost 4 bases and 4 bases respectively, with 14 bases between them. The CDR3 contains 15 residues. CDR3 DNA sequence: TGTGCCAGCAGTTTCCCTGGGGGCTCCGGAAACACCATATATTTT. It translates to CASSFPGGSGNTIYF.

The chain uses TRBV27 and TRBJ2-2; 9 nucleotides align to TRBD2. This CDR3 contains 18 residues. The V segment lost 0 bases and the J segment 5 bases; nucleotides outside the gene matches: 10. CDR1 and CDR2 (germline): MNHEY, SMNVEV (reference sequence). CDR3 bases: TGTGCCAGCAGTTTATCGAAGCGGGGGGCCGCGATTACCGGGGAGCTGTTTTTT. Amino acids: CASSLSKRGAAITGELFF.

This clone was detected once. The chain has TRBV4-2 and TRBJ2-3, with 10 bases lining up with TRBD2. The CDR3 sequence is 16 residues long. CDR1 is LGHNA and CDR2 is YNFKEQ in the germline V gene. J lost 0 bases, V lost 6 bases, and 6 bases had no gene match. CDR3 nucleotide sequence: TGTGCCAGCAGGGATAGCGGGGGGTCTAGCACAGATACGCAGTATTTT. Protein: CASRDSGGSSTDTQYF.

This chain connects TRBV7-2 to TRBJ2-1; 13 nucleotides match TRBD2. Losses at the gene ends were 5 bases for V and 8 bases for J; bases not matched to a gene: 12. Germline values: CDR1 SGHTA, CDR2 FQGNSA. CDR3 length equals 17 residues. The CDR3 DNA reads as TGTGCCAGCAGCCCCGGGACTAGCGGGGCCAGAGCGGATGAGCAGTTCTTC. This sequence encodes CASSPGTSGARADEQFF.